One sample yielded the 31 T cell receptor beta chains listed below, sequenced in a study of cytomegalovirus exposure and HLA in healthy donors. PCR amplification relied on 60 Vbeta primers (plus 13 Jbeta primers). Method: immunoSEQ multiplex PCR; TCRdb's copy keeps in-frame clones and lacks some. The sample has approximately 170,000 clones, roughly four fifths seen once. Sequenced: PBMCs. Receptors were obtained from a man aged 50-60 years in good health and CMV-seropositive.

J is TRBJ1-2 and V is TRBV30; TRBD1 matches at 8 bases. CDR3 size: 13 residues. Trimming cost V 7 bases and J 4 bases; bases outside gene matches: 8. The germline V gene encodes CDR1 GTSNPN and CDR2 SVGIG (reference sequence). CDR3 loop: CAFYRQGPYGYTF. In nucleotides, the CDR3 is TGTGCCTTCTATAGACAGGGGCCCTATGGCTACACCTTC.

The chain recombines TRBV6-5 with TRBJ1-2; 7 nucleotides match TRBD1. After removal of 6 bases from V and 4 bases from J, the junction contained 11 bases not matched to a gene. The CDR3 runs 15 residues. The germline V gene encodes CDR1 MNHEY and CDR2 SVGAGI. DNA for the CDR3: TGTGCCAGCAGAACGTCGACAGGGAGTAGCTATGGCTACACCTTC. This codes for CASRTSTGSSYGYTF.

The chain employs TRBV2 and TRBJ2-6; 9 bases align to TRBD1. The CDR3 is 16 amino acids. The V and J ends lost 6 bases and 4 bases, in that order; junction bases with no gene match: 7. Germline values: CDR1 SNHLY, CDR2 FYNNEI. The CDR3 spells CASSPGQGTGANVLTF. The CDR3 DNA reads TGTGCCAGCAGCCCGGGACAGGGAACCGGGGCCAACGTCCTGACTTTC. Drawing the rest from reference TRBV2 and TRBJ2-6, the complete variable domain is EPEVTQTPSHQVTQMGQEVILRCVPISNHLYFYWYRQILGQKVEFLVSFYNNEISEKSEIFDDQFSVERPDGSNFTLKIRSTKLEDSAMYFCASSPGQGTGANVLTFGAGSRLTVL.

Concerning this clone: One junction end disagrees with the germline gene, perhaps due to a read error. V usage is TRBV28 and J usage is TRBJ1-5; 7 bases are a match to TRBD1. Per the germline V gene, CDR1 is MDHEN and CDR2 is SYDVKM. The CDR3 runs 15 residues. CDR3 residues: CASSSAGGSYQPQHF. In DNA, the CDR3 is TGTGCCAGCAGTTCGGCAGGGGGTAGCTATCAGCCCCAGCATTTT.

There are a few counts of this clone. The chain links TRBV6-5 to TRBJ2-7, with a tentative D call TRBD1 (6 bases). CDR3 size: 13 residues. V was cut by 6 bases and J by 3 bases, with 12 bases left in between. Germline CDR1 reads MNHEY; CDR2 reads SVGAGI. CDR3 amino acids: CASSSLQGYEQYF. Written as DNA, the CDR3 is TGTGCCAGCAGCTCCCTACAGGGCTACGAGCAGTACTTC.

This clone was counted once. J is TRBJ2-2 and V is TRBV13; weak D call: TRBD2 (5 bases). This CDR3 has 18 residues. V lost 5 bases and J lost 1, with 20 bases in between. Germline CDR1 PRHDT, CDR2 FYEKMQ (reference sequence). CDR3 in amino acids: CASSADYSEVRNTGELFF. CDR3 sequence (DNA): TGTGCCAGCAGCGCTGATTATAGCGAGGTTCGGAACACCGGGGAGCTGTTTTTT.

The chain recombines TRBV18 with TRBJ1-2; 7 bases match TRBD1. The CDR3 has 15 residues. CDR1 is KGHSH, CDR2 LQKENI, per germline. Losses at the gene ends were 0 bases for V and 7 bases for J; bases not matched to a gene: 8. The CDR3 nucleotides are TGTGCCAGCTCACCACCGTTATCCGACAGGGCTGGCTACACCTTC. It yields the protein CASSPPLSDRAGYTF.

The chain carries TRBV14 and TRBJ2-1; D remains ambiguous. The V gene lost 0 bases and the J gene lost 15 bases, with 15 bases spanning the gap. This CDR3 region has 13 residues. Germline V gene data show CDR1 as SGHDN and CDR2 as FVKESK. This CDR3 reads CASSQDFAGLLFF. CDR3 nucleotide sequence: TGTGCCAGCAGCCAAGATTTTGCCGGGTTGCTGTTCTTC.

V gene TRBV18 combines with J gene TRBJ2-4, with D possibly being TRBD1 (5 bases). This CDR3 comprises 13 residues. Trimming pared 5 bases from V and 3 bases from J, leaving 8 bases between. The germline gives CDR1 KGHSH, CDR2 LQKENI. CDR3 protein: CASSTGGKNIQYF. In DNA, the CDR3 is TGTGCCAGCTCAACAGGTGGCAAAAACATTCAGTACTTC.

The chain carries TRBV7-9 and TRBJ2-7; 10 positions match TRBD1. The V and J ends lost 2 bases and 0 bases, in that order; junction bases with no gene match: 4. Per the germline V gene, CDR1 is SEHNR and CDR2 is FQNEAQ (reference sequence). The CDR3 is 16 residues long. Here the CDR3 reads CASSLLGTGVSYEQYF. Written as DNA, the CDR3 is TGTGCCAGCAGCTTACTAGGGACAGGGGTCTCCTACGAGCAGTACTTC.

The chain recombines TRBV14 with TRBJ1-4, with 11 bases matching TRBD1. The V segment lost 4 bases and the J segment 5 bases; nucleotides outside the gene matches: 6. CDR1 is SGHDN and CDR2 is FVKESK in the germline V gene. This CDR3 has 16 residues. For the CDR3, the DNA is TGTGCCAGCAGCCCCCTCGGGACAGGGGGGAATGAAAAACTGTTTTTT. Translated: CASSPLGTGGNEKLFF. The full variable domain, with the rest looked up from reference TRBV14 and TRBJ1-4, is EAGVTQFPSHSVIEKGQTVTLRCDPISGHDNLYWYRRVMGKEIKFLLHFVKESKQDESGMPNNRFLAERTGGTYSTLKVQPAELEDSGVYFCASSPLGTGGNEKLFFGSGTQLSVL.

The J gene is TRBJ2-1, the V gene TRBV7-8, with 7 bases lining up with TRBD1. The CDR3 runs to 15 residues. Germline loops: CDR1 SGHVS, CDR2 FQNEAQ. V lost 1 base, J lost 6 bases, and 6 bases stayed unmatched. CDR3 residues: CASSLVGQDGNEQFF. The CDR3 nucleotides read TGTGCCAGCAGCTTAGTCGGACAGGACGGCAATGAGCAGTTCTTC. The full variable domain, with the rest looked up from reference TRBV7-8 and TRBJ2-1, is GAGVSQSPRYKVAKRGQDVALRCDPISGHVSLFWYQQALGQGPEFLTYFQNEAQLDKSGLPSDRFFAERPEGSVSTLKIQRTQQEDSAVYLCASSLVGQDGNEQFFGPGTRLTVL.

The V call is TRBV7-9, the J call TRBJ2-1; 13 nucleotides line up with TRBD2. Germline V lookup: CDR1 SEHNR, CDR2 FQNEAQ (reference sequence). This CDR3 has 14 residues. V dropped 7 bases and J dropped 7; count of bases not matched to a gene: 4. Written as DNA, the CDR3 is TGTGCCAGCACGTGGACTAGCGGGAGAAATGAGCAGTTCTTC. Residues: CASTWTSGRNEQFF.

The chain carries TRBV28 and TRBJ2-7; 7 bases match TRBD1. V was pared by 5 bases and J by 1 base, with 8 bases of the junction left unmatched. The CDR3 has 15 amino acids. From germline, CDR1 is MDHEN and CDR2 SYDVKM. The CDR3 reads CASSPDRVPSYEQYF. CDR3 DNA sequence: TGTGCCAGCAGTCCCGACAGGGTACCATCCTACGAGCAGTACTTC.

V is TRBV6-5 and J is TRBJ1-2, with unresolved D. Germline-derived CDR1 and CDR2 are MNHEY and SVGAGI. V gave up 5 bases and J gave up 4 bases, with 14 bases separating them. The CDR3 has 14 amino acids. CDR3 coding DNA: TGTGCCAGCAGTGCTAGACTTGGGAGCTATGGCTACACCTTC. Translated: CASSARLGSYGYTF.

This chain joins TRBV12-5 and TRBJ2-1, with D possibly being TRBD1 (5 bases). The germline V and J ends were trimmed by 2 bases and 7 bases, with 12 bases remaining between them. Germline assignment: CDR1 LGHNT and CDR2 FRNRAP. CDR3 length: 14 amino acids. This CDR3 is CASGLTRQPNEQFF. The DNA for the CDR3 is TGTGCTAGTGGTTTGACAAGACAGCCGAATGAGCAGTTCTTC.

V is TRBV30 and J is TRBJ2-2; D is perhaps TRBD2 (5 bases). Per the germline V gene, CDR1 is GTSNPN and CDR2 is SVGIG (reference sequence). The CDR3 consists of 11 residues. V was trimmed by 3 bases and J by 6 bases, leaving 5 bases between them. The CDR3 DNA follows: TGTGCCTGGAGGCGGGCCGGGGAGCTGTTTTTT. It encodes CAWRRAGELFF.

V is TRBV11-2 and J is TRBJ1-2, with unresolved D. This CDR3 comprises 12 residues. The V gene lost 1 base and the J gene lost 7 bases, with 7 bases spanning the gap. Germline V CDR1 and CDR2: SGHAT, FQNNGV. CDR3 coding DNA: TGTGCCAGCAGCTTAGCTAGACTTGGCTACACCTTC. It yields the protein CASSLARLGYTF.

The chain joins TRBV4-2 to TRBJ2-1; 12 bases agree with TRBD2. Germline-derived CDR1 and CDR2 are LGHNA and YNFKEQ. V shed 3 bases and J 6 bases; nucleotides not matched to a gene: 3. There are 15 residues in the CDR3. This CDR3 reads CASSHLAGGANEQFF. The CDR3 DNA reads as TGTGCCAGCAGCCACCTAGCGGGGGGGGCCAATGAGCAGTTCTTC.

V gene TRBV7-9 combines with J gene TRBJ1-2, with D tentatively TRBD1 (6 bases). The CDR3 sequence is 13 residues long. Trimming left V 2 bases short and J 8 bases short, with 12 bases between. Germline V gene sequence: CDR1 SEHNR, CDR2 FQNEAQ (reference sequence). Here the CDR3 DNA reads TGTGCCAGCAGCTTACGGACAGAAGCGGGCTACACCTTC. The encoded protein is CASSLRTEAGYTF.

The chain carries TRBV15 and TRBJ2-7; the D gene is possibly TRBD1 (6 bases). Trimming took 3 bases from V and 3 from J, leaving 12 bases between them. CDR3 length: 14 residues. Germline lookup yields CDR1 LNHNV and CDR2 YYDKDF (reference sequence). The CDR3 sequence: CATSSAGTIYEQYF. CDR3 DNA: TGTGCCACCAGCAGCGCCGGGACAATCTACGAGCAGTACTTC.

This chain uses TRBV4-2 with TRBJ2-1, with TRBD1 matching over 11 bases. The germline V gene encodes CDR1 LGHNA and CDR2 YNFKEQ. The length of the CDR3 is 14 residues. Trimming took 5 bases from V and 6 from J; bases not matched to a gene: 3. CDR3 loop: CASSLGTGGNEQFF. CDR3 in DNA: TGTGCCAGCAGCTTGGGGACAGGGGGCAATGAGCAGTTCTTC.

J is TRBJ2-7 and V is TRBV6-1; D possibly corresponds to TRBD1 (6 bases). Between the trimmed V and J ends, which lost 4 bases and 5 bases, there was a span of 12 bases. The germline gives CDR1 MNHNS, CDR2 SASEGT. The CDR3 is 13 amino acids. Here the CDR3 reads CASSGPRGDEQYF. The CDR3 DNA follows: TGTGCCAGCAGTGGGCCCAGGGGCGACGAGCAGTACTTC.

The rearrangement uses TRBV5-6 and TRBJ1-4; 7 bases fit TRBD1. The CDR3 covers 15 residues. Losses at the gene ends were 4 bases for V and 5 bases for J; bases not matched to a gene: 8. The V gene's germline CDR1 is SGHDT and CDR2 YYEEEE. CDR3 coding DNA: TGTGCCAGCAGCGCGTGGGACAGTCTAAATGAAAAACTGTTTTTT. Translating gives CASSAWDSLNEKLFF.

The V gene is TRBV2, the J gene TRBJ2-2, with D maybe TRBD2 (6 bases). The CDR3 is 14 residues long. Germline V gene data show CDR1 as SNHLY and CDR2 as FYNNEI. Trimming took off 7 bases at V and 2 bases at J, with 11 bases between the two ends. The CDR3 here is CASKPSENTGELFF. The DNA for the CDR3 is TGTGCCAGCAAGCCTAGCGAAAACACCGGGGAGCTGTTTTTT.

V gene TRBV11-3 combines with J gene TRBJ2-1, with 12 bases identical to TRBD2. V was clipped by 5 bases and J by 6 bases; unmatched bases: 8. This CDR3 has 16 residues. Germline V gene lookup returns CDR1 SGHNT and CDR2 YENEEA. CDR3 sequence (DNA): TGTGCCAGCAGCCATAGCTCTAGCGGGAGGGCCAATGAGCAGTTCTTC. Its translation is CASSHSSSGRANEQFF. Together with reference TRBV11-3 and TRBJ2-1, the CDR3 gives the full variable domain: EAGVVQSPRYKIIEKKQPVAFWCNPISGHNTLYWYLQNLGQGPELLIRYENEEAVDDSQLPKDRFSAERLKGVDSTLKIQPAELGDSAVYLCASSHSSSGRANEQFFGPGTRLTVL.

The chain combines TRBV9 with TRBJ1-6, with TRBD1 as a possible D gene (6 bases). Germline V gene lookup returns CDR1 SGDLS and CDR2 YYNGEE. The CDR3 contains 19 residues. The V end lost 0 bases, the J end lost 6 bases, and 22 bases lay between the germline ends. Here the CDR3 reads CASSVGPGPPEGGNSPLHF. As DNA, the CDR3 is TGTGCCAGCAGCGTAGGCCCGGGACCACCGGAAGGGGGTAATTCACCCCTCCACTTT.

The rearrangement uses TRBV7-2 and TRBJ2-7, with D perhaps matching TRBD2 (5 bases). The germline V and J ends were trimmed by 4 bases and 5 bases, with 9 bases remaining between them. The CDR3 is 12 residues long. CDR1 SGHTA and CDR2 FQGNSA come from the germline V gene. The CDR3 sequence is CASSSGGHEQYF. For the CDR3, the DNA is TGTGCCAGCAGCTCCGGAGGTCACGAGCAGTACTTC.

This clone showed up just once. The chain recombines TRBV29-1 with TRBJ1-6, with a possible D match to TRBD1 (5 bases). The V end was cut by 4 bases, the J end by 7 bases, with 11 bases between. The CDR3 runs to 13 residues. Germline loops: CDR1 SQVTM, CDR2 ANQGSEA. The CDR3 region is CSVGEGQNSPLHF. As DNA, the CDR3 is TGCAGCGTTGGGGAGGGGCAGAATTCACCCCTCCACTTT.

This sequence joins TRBV9 and TRBJ1-5, with 8 bases that match TRBD1. V lost 4 bases and J lost 4; bases outside the gene matches: 4. The CDR3 contains 14 residues. From germline, CDR1 is SGDLS and CDR2 YYNGEE. CDR3 protein: CASSPTGGNQPQHF. Written as DNA, the CDR3 is TGTGCCAGCAGCCCCACAGGGGGAAATCAGCCCCAGCATTTT.

The chain is built from TRBV7-3 and TRBJ1-3, with D maybe TRBD1 (5 bases). The V gene's germline CDR1 is SGHTA and CDR2 FQGTGA. The CDR3 is made up of 14 amino acids. Trimming took 5 bases from V and 4 from J, leaving 12 bases between them. Here the CDR3 DNA reads TGTGCCAGCAGCCCGGGGGGGGTCGGAAACACCATATATTTT. Its translation is CASSPGGVGNTIYF. Supplemented by reference TRBV7-3 and TRBJ1-3, the full variable domain reads GAGVSQTPSNKVTEKGKYVELRCDPISGHTALYWYRQSLGQGPEFLIYFQGTGAADDSGLPNDRFFAVRPEGSVSTLKIQRTERGDSAVYLCASSPGGVGNTIYFGEGSWLTVV.